Shown below are 27 T cell receptor beta chains from a single sample sequenced in a study of shared T cell receptors in the human thymus. Here immunoSEQ multiplex PCR was the method, and the copy in TCRdb shows in-frame clones only, minus some. The data contain some 700,000 clones, approximately 83% of them seen just once; the ten biggest clones take up about 0.011%. These same records also appear under a second study, on human thymus T cells.

The source material was thymocytes. Every receptor here comes from a girl less than two years old with a congenital heart defect.

The chain employs TRBV5-8 and TRBJ2-4; D gene uncertain. The CDR3 sequence is 14 residues long. Germline lookup yields CDR1 SGHTS and CDR2 YDEGEE. V gave up 7 bases and J gave up 0 bases, with 11 bases separating them. DNA of the CDR3: TGTGCCAGCTTCTCGGAGCTAGCCAAAAACATTCAGTACTTC. This codes for CASFSELAKNIQYF.

The chain is built from TRBV28 and TRBJ1-5, with TRBD1 matching 9 bases. V lost 2 bases and J lost 4; bases outside the gene matches: 12. Germline V gene lookup returns CDR1 MDHEN and CDR2 SYDVKM. The CDR3 length is 18 residues. The CDR3 DNA reads as TGTGCCAGCAGTTTAGGGGGGGGAGGGGGACAGGGAAATCAGCCCCAGCATTTT. Amino acid sequence: CASSLGGGGGQGNQPQHF.

This clone was recorded once. The same CDR3 can be traced to other DNA sequences in this sample. This chain links TRBV2 with TRBJ1-6, with TRBD1 identical over 7 bases. Unmatched junction bases numbered 12, after V lost 9 bases and J lost 13 bases. Germline V gene lookup returns CDR1 SNHLY and CDR2 FYNNEI. The CDR3 sequence is 13 residues long. The CDR3: CARKTGPKSPLHF. The CDR3 bases are TGTGCCAGGAAGACAGGGCCTAAATCCCCCCTCCACTTT.

This chain links TRBV25-1 with TRBJ1-6; D is undetermined. CDR1 is MGHDK, CDR2 SYGVNS, per germline. V dropped 7 bases and J dropped 9 bases, with 16 bases sitting between them. CDR3 length: 14 amino acids. CDR3 sequence: CASTTRRAGSPLHF. The CDR3 region has the DNA TGTGCCAGCACTACGAGGAGGGCGGGTTCACCCCTCCACTTT. The whole variable domain, remainder taken from reference TRBV25-1 and TRBJ1-6, is EADIYQTPRYLVIGTGKKITLECSQTMGHDKMYWYQQDPGMELHLIHYSYGVNSTEKGDLSSESTVSRIRTEHFPLTLESARPSHTSQYLCASTTRRAGSPLHFGNGTRLTVT.

The table lists this clone with a few counts. This rearrangement joins TRBV6-5 to TRBJ2-5; 7 nucleotides match TRBD1. Losses at the gene ends were 5 bases for V and 4 bases for J; bases not matched to a gene: 7. The CDR3 covers 14 residues. Germline V CDR1 and CDR2: MNHEY, SVGAGI. CDR3 nucleotide sequence: TGTGCCAGCAGTCACATCGACAGGGTAGAGACCCAGTACTTC. Amino acids: CASSHIDRVETQYF.

The V and J genes are TRBV12-5 and TRBJ1-4; D ambiguous. The CDR3 covers 12 residues. V gave up 8 bases and J gave up 8 bases, with 12 bases separating them. Germline V gives CDR1 LGHNT, CDR2 FRNRAP. The CDR3 DNA sequence: TGTGCTAGTCGTCGAGGTCGCGAAAAACTGTTTTTT. It specifies CASRRGREKLFF.

The chain employs TRBV2 and TRBJ2-4, with TRBD2 identical over 9 bases. Germline CDR1 SNHLY, CDR2 FYNNEI. V dropped 6 bases and J dropped 4; count of bases not matched to a gene: 1. The CDR3 is 13 amino acids. The CDR3: CASRGLAKNIQYF. As DNA, the CDR3 is TGTGCCAGCAGGGGACTAGCAAAAAACATTCAGTACTTC.

V is TRBV2 and J is TRBJ1-4, with 9 bases fitting TRBD1. From germline, CDR1 is SNHLY and CDR2 FYNNEI. The CDR3 spans 14 residues. Germline trimming cut 6 bases from V and 8 bases from J; bases unmatched to any gene: 7. CDR3: CASRLGQGGEKLFF. The CDR3 region has the DNA TGTGCCAGCAGGTTGGGACAGGGCGGGGAAAAACTGTTTTTT.

The V and J genes are TRBV11-2 and TRBJ1-2; D unresolved. Germline V gene sequence: CDR1 SGHAT, CDR2 FQNNGV. V was pared by 5 bases and J by 0 bases, with 13 bases between. The CDR3 sequence is 15 residues long. The chain's CDR3 is CASSRGSPSNYGYTF. For the CDR3, the DNA is TGTGCCAGCAGCCGAGGGAGTCCCTCTAACTATGGCTACACCTTC. Variable domain in full (rest from reference TRBV11-2 and TRBJ1-2): EAGVAQSPRYKIIEKRQSVAFWCNPISGHATLYWYQQILGQGPKLLIQFQNNGVVDDSQLPKDRFSAERLKGVDSTLKIQPAKLEDSAVYLCASSRGSPSNYGYTFGSGTRLTVV.

This clone has only a few counts. V is TRBV7-9 and J is TRBJ2-7; 7 bases are a match to TRBD1. The CDR3 has 17 residues. CDR1 and CDR2 (germline): SEHNR, FQNEAQ (reference sequence). V was clipped by 2 bases and J by 4 bases; unmatched bases: 14. This CDR3 is CASSLPQPGQTFYEQYF. The CDR3 DNA sequence: TGTGCCAGCAGCTTACCCCAGCCGGGACAGACATTTTACGAGCAGTACTTC.

This rearrangement joins TRBV11-2 to TRBJ1-4; 9 nucleotides agree with TRBD1. The V and J ends lost 11 bases and 10 bases, in that order; junction bases with no gene match: 14. The CDR3 extends over 14 amino acids. CDR1 is SGHAT, CDR2 FQNNGV, per germline. CDR3 in amino acids: CAVSTGTGLGKLFF. The CDR3 nucleotides are TGTGCCGTGTCCACCGGGACAGGGCTCGGAAAACTGTTTTTT.

V and J are TRBV20-1 and TRBJ2-5; D is uncertain. The CDR3 is made up of 10 amino acids. V dropped 5 bases and J dropped 5 bases, with 6 bases sitting between them. Looked up from germline, CDR1 is DFQATT and CDR2 is SNEGSKA (reference sequence). DNA for the CDR3: TGCAGTGCTGATCGGGAGACCCAGTACTTC. Translation gives CSADRETQYF.

V usage is TRBV6-1 and J usage is TRBJ2-1; 7 bases map to TRBD2. V lost 8 bases and J lost 0; bases outside the gene matches: 16. Germline V CDR1 and CDR2: MNHNS, SASEGT. The CDR3 sequence is 18 residues long. The CDR3 protein is CASGGGDPPPPSYNEQFF. In nucleotides, the CDR3 is TGTGCCAGCGGTGGGGGGGACCCTCCCCCACCCTCCTACAATGAGCAGTTCTTC.

The chain has TRBV4-3 and TRBJ1-5; D perhaps matches TRBD1 (5 bases). CDR3 length: 20 amino acids. Trimming pared 0 bases from V and 0 bases from J, leaving 21 bases between. CDR1 and CDR2 from the germline V gene are LGHNA and YSLEER. In nucleotides, the CDR3 is TGCGCCAGCAGCCAAGACCCCTTAGAACCCCTCGGGGGTAGCAATCAGCCCCAGCATTTT. Translated: CASSQDPLEPLGGSNQPQHF.

This chain connects TRBV28 to TRBJ1-6; the match to TRBD1 covers 7 bases. V gave up 5 bases and J gave up 0 bases; unmatched junction bases: 19. Germline V gene sequence: CDR1 MDHEN, CDR2 SYDVKM. The CDR3 covers 21 residues. Here the CDR3 reads CASSPRTGDSPRSSYNSPLHF. The CDR3 DNA sequence: TGTGCCAGCAGTCCGCGAACAGGGGACTCCCCTCGAAGCTCCTATAATTCACCCCTCCACTTT.

This sequence joins TRBV4-1 and TRBJ1-4; D is unclear. Germline V gene sequence: CDR1 MGHRA, CDR2 YSYEKL. The CDR3 covers 14 residues. The V end was cut by 3 bases, the J end by 3 bases, with 8 bases between. CDR3 nucleotide sequence: TGCGCCAGCAGCCAGCGGGAGGCTAATGAAAAACTGTTTTTT. Residues: CASSQREANEKLFF.

The chain combines TRBV6-5 with TRBJ2-7; D not resolved. CDR3 size: 13 residues. Germline lookup yields CDR1 MNHEY and CDR2 SVGAGI. Trimming left V 6 bases short and J 0 bases short, with 9 bases between. As DNA, the CDR3 is TGTGCCAGCAGACCGGGTATCTCCTACGAGCAGTACTTC. Translated, it gives CASRPGISYEQYF.

The chain employs TRBV5-1 and TRBJ1-2, with 8 bases fitting TRBD1. Germline V gene lookup returns CDR1 SGHRS and CDR2 YFSETQ. The CDR3 covers 15 residues. The junction had 7 bases not matched to a gene; V was cut back by 4 bases and J by 2 bases. CDR3 sequence reads: CASSHETGANYGYTF. The DNA for the CDR3 is TGCGCCAGCAGCCACGAGACAGGGGCCAACTATGGCTACACCTTC. The entire variable domain, with the rest obtained from reference TRBV5-1 and TRBJ1-2, is as follows: KAGVTQTPRYLIKTRGQQVTLSCSPISGHRSVSWYQQTPGQGLQFLFEYFSETQRNKGNFPGRFSGRQFSNSRSEMNVSTLELGDSALYLCASSHETGANYGYTFGSGTRLTVV.

The V and J genes are TRBV19 and TRBJ1-1; 7 positions match TRBD1. The junction had 4 bases not matched to a gene; V was cut back by 3 bases and J by 6 bases. The CDR3 extends over 13 amino acids. Germline CDR1 and CDR2: LNHDA and SQIVND (reference sequence). DNA for the CDR3: TGTGCCAGTAGTATGAACAGGGGCCCTGAAGCTTTCTTT. This gives the protein CASSMNRGPEAFF.

This clone is a singleton in its sample. The V and J genes are TRBV14 and TRBJ1-2, with 8 bases fitting TRBD1. The CDR3 sequence is 18 residues long. The V gene's germline CDR1 is SGHDN and CDR2 FVKESK. The V gene end was trimmed by 0 bases and the J gene end by 4 bases; junction bases not matched to a gene: 13. CDR3 amino acids: CASSQDPRGQGEFYGYTF. In DNA form, the CDR3 reads TGTGCCAGCAGCCAAGATCCCCGCGGACAGGGTGAATTCTATGGCTACACCTTC.

The chain couples TRBV14 to TRBJ2-7, with TRBD1 as a possible D gene (6 bases). The CDR3 runs to 17 residues. Germline CDR1 reads SGHDN; CDR2 reads FVKESK. Trimming cost V 1 base and J 1 base, with 17 bases left between them. CDR3 DNA: TGTGCCAGCAGCCAAGTATCGGCAGGGGCGATTTCCTACGAGCAGTACTTC. Amino acids: CASSQVSAGAISYEQYF.

The V and J genes are TRBV10-3 and TRBJ2-3; TRBD2 matches 9 bases. There are 17 residues in the CDR3. Trimming cost V 3 bases and J 5 bases; bases outside gene matches: 12. Germline CDR1 reads ENHRY; CDR2 reads SYGVKD. CDR3 in amino acids: CAISDPPRIAGVDTQYF. CDR3 nucleotide sequence: TGTGCCATCAGTGATCCCCCCAGAATAGCGGGGGTAGATACGCAGTATTTT.

This chain connects TRBV6-5 to TRBJ1-1; TRBD1 might be the D (5 bases). The CDR3 is 16 amino acids. Trimming left V 0 bases short and J 3 bases short, with 14 bases between. Germline loops: CDR1 MNHEY, CDR2 SVGAGI. DNA for the CDR3: TGTGCCAGCAGTTACTCCTCAGTGGGGGGTGACACTGAAGCTTTCTTT. Translation gives CASSYSSVGGDTEAFF.

The chain uses TRBV12-5 and TRBJ2-1, with D possibly matching TRBD1 (6 bases). Looked up from germline, CDR1 is LGHNT and CDR2 is FRNRAP. The CDR3 sequence is 17 residues long. With 0 bases removed from V and 0 bases from J, the gap between germline ends came to 12 bases. CDR3 sequence: CASGLVGGAPSYNEQFF. The CDR3 nucleotides read TGTGCTAGTGGTTTGGTAGGGGGAGCCCCCTCCTACAATGAGCAGTTCTTC.

The chain links TRBV29-1 to TRBJ1-2, with D unresolved. V lost 3 bases, J lost 4 bases, and 9 bases lay in between. CDR3 length: 12 amino acids. Looked up from germline, CDR1 is SQVTM and CDR2 is ANQGSEA. Written as DNA, the CDR3 is TGCAGCGTTGAGGCACCGGGCTATGGCTACACCTTC. Protein: CSVEAPGYGYTF.

This clone came up a few times. The V gene is TRBV6-4, the J gene TRBJ1-1; 7 bases agree with TRBD1. CDR3 length: 13 amino acids. CDR1 and CDR2 from the germline V gene are MRHNA and SNTAGT. V lost 8 bases and J lost 8; bases outside the gene matches: 11. CDR3 loop: CASPPETGAEAFF. CDR3 coding DNA: TGTGCCAGCCCTCCCGAAACAGGGGCCGAAGCTTTCTTT.

The chain links TRBV29-1 to TRBJ1-1; D gene ambiguous. The V gene lost 4 bases and the J gene lost 3 bases, with 12 bases spanning the gap. The CDR3 extends over 13 amino acids. CDR1 is SQVTM, CDR2 ANQGSEA, per germline. The CDR3 reads CSVVDRTYTEAFF. CDR3 nucleotide sequence: TGCAGCGTTGTCGATCGAACATACACTGAAGCTTTCTTT.